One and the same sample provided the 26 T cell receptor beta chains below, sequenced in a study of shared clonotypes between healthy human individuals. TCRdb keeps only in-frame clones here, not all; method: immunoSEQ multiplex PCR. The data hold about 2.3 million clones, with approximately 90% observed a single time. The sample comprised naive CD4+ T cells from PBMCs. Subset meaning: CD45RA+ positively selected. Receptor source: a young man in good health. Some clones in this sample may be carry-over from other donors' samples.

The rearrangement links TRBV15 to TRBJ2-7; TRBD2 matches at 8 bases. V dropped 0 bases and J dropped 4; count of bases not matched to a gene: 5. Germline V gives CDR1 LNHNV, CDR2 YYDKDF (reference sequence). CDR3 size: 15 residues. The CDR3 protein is CATSRDREGRYEQYF. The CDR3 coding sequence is TGTGCCACCAGCAGAGATCGGGAGGGCCGGTACGAGCAGTACTTC.

This CDR3 is CSVAVDTNSGNTIYF. CDR3 DNA: TGCAGCGTTGCTGTGGATACCAACTCTGGAAACACCATATATTTT. V usage is TRBV29-1 and J usage is TRBJ1-3; D unclear. The CDR3 runs 15 residues. Germline V CDR1 and CDR2: SQVTM, ANQGSEA. V was cut by 4 bases and J by 0 bases, with 13 bases left in between.

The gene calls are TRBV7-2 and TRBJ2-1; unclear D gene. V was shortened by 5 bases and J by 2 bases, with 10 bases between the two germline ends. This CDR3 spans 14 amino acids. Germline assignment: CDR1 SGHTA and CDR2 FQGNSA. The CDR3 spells CASSQDVTYNEQFF. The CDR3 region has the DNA TGTGCCAGCAGCCAGGACGTTACCTACAATGAGCAGTTCTTC. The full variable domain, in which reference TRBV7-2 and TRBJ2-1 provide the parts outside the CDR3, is GAGVSQSPSNKVTEKGKDVELRCDPISGHTALYWYRQSLGQGLEFLIYFQGNSAPDKSGLPSDRFSAERTGGSVSTLTIQRTQQEDSAVYLCASSQDVTYNEQFFGPGTRLTVL.

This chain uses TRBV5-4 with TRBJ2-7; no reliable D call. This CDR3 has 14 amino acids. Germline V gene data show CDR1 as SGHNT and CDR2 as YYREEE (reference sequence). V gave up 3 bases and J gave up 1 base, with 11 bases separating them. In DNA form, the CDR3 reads TGTGCCAGCAGCTCCTCGGTAGATTCCTACGAGCAGTACTTC. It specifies CASSSSVDSYEQYF.

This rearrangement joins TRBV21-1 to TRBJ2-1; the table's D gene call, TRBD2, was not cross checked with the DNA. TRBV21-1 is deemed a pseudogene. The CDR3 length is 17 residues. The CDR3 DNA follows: TGTGCCAGCAGGAAAGGTAGGCGGGAGGTCTCCTACAATGAGCAGTTCTTC. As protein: CASRKGRREVSYNEQFF.

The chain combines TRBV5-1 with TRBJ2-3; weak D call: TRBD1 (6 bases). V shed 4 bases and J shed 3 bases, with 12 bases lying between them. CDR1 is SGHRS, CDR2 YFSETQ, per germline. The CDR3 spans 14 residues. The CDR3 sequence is CASSPITGTDTQYF. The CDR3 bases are TGCGCCAGCAGCCCAATCACAGGGACAGATACGCAGTATTTT.

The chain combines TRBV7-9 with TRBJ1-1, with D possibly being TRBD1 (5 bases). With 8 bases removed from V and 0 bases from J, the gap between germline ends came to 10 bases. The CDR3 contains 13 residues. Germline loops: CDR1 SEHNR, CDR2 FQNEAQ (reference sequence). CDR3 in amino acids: CASLGVMNTEAFF. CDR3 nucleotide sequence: TGTGCCAGCTTAGGGGTTATGAACACTGAAGCTTTCTTT.

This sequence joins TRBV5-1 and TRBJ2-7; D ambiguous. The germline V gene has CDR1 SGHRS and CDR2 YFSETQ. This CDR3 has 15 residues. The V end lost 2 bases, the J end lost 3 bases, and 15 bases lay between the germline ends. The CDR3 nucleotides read TGCGCCAGCAGCTTATTACCGGGTTCAGGCTACGAGCAGTACTTC. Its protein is CASSLLPGSGYEQYF.

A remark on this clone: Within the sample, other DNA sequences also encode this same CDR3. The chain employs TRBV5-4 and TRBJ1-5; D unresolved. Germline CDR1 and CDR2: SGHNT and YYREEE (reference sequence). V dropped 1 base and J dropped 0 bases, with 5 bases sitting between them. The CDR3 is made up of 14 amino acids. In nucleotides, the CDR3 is TGTGCCAGCAGCTTGAGGAATAGCAATCAGCCCCAGCATTTT. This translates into CASSLRNSNQPQHF.

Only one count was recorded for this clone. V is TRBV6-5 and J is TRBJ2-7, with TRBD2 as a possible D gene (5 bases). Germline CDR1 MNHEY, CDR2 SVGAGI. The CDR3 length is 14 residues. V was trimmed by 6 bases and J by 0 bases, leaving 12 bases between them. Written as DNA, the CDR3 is TGTGCCAGCAGCTCGGAGCGGACCTCCTACGAGCAGTACTTC. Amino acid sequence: CASSSERTSYEQYF.

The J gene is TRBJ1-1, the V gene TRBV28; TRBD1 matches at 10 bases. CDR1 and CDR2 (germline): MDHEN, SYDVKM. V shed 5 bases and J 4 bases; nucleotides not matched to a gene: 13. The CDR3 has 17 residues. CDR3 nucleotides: TGTGCCAGCAGTGTCACCGGGACAGGGGTGGGGGGCACTGAAGCTTTCTTT. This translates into CASSVTGTGVGGTEAFF.

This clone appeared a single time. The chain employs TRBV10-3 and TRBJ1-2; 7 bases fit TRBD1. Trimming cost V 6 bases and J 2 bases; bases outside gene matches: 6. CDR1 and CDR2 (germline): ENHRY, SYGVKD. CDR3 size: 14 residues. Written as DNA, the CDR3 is TGTGCCATCAGGGGACAGCTAGTAAACTATGGCTACACCTTC. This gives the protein CAIRGQLVNYGYTF.

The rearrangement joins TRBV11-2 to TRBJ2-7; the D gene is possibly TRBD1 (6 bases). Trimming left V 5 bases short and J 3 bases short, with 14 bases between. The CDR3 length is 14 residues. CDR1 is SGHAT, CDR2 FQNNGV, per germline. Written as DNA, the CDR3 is TGTGCCAGCAGCACGCACAGGGTGGGCTACGAGCAGTACTTC. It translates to CASSTHRVGYEQYF.

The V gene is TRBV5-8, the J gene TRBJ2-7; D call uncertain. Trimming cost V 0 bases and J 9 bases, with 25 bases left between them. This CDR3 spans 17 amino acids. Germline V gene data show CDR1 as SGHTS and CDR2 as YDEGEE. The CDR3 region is CASSLGRSPAKTPGQYF. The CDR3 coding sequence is TGTGCCAGCAGCTTGGGAAGGTCCCCGGCGAAAACCCCCGGGCAGTACTTC.

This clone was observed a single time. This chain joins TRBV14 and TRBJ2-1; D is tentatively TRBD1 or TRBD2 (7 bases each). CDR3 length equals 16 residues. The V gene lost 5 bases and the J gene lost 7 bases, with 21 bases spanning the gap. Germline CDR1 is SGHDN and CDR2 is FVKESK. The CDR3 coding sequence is TGTGCCAGCAGCAAGAGGGAGGGGGCTATTTGGAATGAGCAGTTCTTC. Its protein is CASSKREGAIWNEQFF.

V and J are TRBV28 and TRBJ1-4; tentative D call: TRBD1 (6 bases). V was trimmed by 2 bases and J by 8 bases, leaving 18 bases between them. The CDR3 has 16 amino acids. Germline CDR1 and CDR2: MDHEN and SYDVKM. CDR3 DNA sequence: TGTGCCAGCAGTTTAAATGGCAGGGGCAGGGGAGAAAAACTGTTTTTT. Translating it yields CASSLNGRGRGEKLFF.

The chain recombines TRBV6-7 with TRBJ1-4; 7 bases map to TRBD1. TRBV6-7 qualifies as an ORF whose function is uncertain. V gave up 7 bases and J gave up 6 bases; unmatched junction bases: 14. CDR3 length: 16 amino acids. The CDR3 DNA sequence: TGTGCCAGCATCATCCAGGGGGGCCCAGGGGATGAAAAACTGTTTTTT. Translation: CASIIQGGPGDEKLFF.

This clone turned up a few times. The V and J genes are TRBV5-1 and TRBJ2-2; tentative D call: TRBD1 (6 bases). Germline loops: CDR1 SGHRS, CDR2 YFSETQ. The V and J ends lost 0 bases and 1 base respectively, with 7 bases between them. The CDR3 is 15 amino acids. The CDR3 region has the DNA TGCGCCAGCAGCTTGGGACAGGTGAACACCGGGGAGCTGTTTTTT. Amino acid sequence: CASSLGQVNTGELFF.

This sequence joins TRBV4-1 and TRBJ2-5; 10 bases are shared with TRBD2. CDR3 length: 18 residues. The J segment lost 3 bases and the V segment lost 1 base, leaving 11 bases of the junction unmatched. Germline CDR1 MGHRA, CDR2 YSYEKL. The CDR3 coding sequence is TGCGCCAGCAGCCAAGGTATGGTCAGCGGGAGGGGAGAAGAGACCCAGTACTTC. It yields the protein CASSQGMVSGRGEETQYF.

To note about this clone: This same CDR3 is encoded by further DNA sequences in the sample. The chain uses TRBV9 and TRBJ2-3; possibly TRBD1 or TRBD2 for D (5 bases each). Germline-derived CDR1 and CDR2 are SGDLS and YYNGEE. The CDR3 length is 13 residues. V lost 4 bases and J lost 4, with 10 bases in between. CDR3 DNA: TGTGCCAGCAGCCCAGGGACGGCAGATACGCAGTATTTT. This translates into CASSPGTADTQYF.

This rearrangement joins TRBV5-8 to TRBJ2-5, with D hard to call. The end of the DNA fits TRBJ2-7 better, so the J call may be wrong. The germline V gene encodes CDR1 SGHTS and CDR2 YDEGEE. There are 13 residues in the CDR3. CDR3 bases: TGTGCCAGCAGCTTGGGACCTTTCTACGAGCAGTACTTC. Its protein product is CASSLGPFYEQYF.

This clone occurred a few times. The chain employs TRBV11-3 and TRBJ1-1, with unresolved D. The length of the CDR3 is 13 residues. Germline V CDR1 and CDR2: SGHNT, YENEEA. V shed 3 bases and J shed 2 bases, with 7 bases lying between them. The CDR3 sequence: CASSFSGNTEAFF. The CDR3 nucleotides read TGTGCCAGCAGCTTCTCGGGAAACACTGAAGCTTTCTTT.

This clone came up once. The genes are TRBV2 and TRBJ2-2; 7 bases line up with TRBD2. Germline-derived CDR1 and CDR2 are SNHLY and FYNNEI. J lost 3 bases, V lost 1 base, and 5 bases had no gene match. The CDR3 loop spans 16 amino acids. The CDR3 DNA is TGTGCCAGCAGTGAAGGGGGAGGGCCTCACACCGGGGAGCTGTTTTTT. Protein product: CASSEGGGPHTGELFF.

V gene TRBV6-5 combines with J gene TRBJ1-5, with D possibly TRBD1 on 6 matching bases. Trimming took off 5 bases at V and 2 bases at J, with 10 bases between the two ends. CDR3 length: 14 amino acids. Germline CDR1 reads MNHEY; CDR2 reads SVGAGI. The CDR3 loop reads CASSQGQGNQPQHF. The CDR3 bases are TGTGCCAGCAGTCAGGGGCAAGGCAATCAGCCCCAGCATTTT.

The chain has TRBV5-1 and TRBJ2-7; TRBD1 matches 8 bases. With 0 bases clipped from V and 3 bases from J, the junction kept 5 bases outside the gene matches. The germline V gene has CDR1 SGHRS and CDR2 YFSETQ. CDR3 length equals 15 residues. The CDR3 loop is CASSLVGTGFYEQYF. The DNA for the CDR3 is TGCGCCAGCAGCTTGGTGGGGACAGGCTTCTACGAGCAGTACTTC.

DNA of the CDR3: TGTGCCAGCAGTAATTCGGGACACAGCTACGAGCAGTACTTC. This encodes CASSNSGHSYEQYF. The rearrangement uses TRBV27 and TRBJ2-7; possible D gene TRBD1, 6 bases. Germline V gene lookup returns CDR1 MNHEY and CDR2 SMNVEV (reference sequence). V lost 5 bases and J 3 bases, leaving 14 bases between the germline ends. CDR3 length equals 14 residues.